This is a list of T cell receptor beta chains from one sample in a study of blood T cell repertoires in COVID-19. TCRdb's copy holds only in-frame clones and misses some; the assay was immunoSEQ multiplex PCR. Altogether some 110,000 clones are present, around 76% being singletons, with the ten largest covering about 6.3%. Sequencing was carried out using peripheral blood. These receptors came from a man older than 75 with COVID-19, enrolled during active disease. The conserved cysteine and the conserved F or W are not part of the CDR3 here. D genes are given only for firm matches.

TRBD1	TRBV28	13	TRBJ1-3	ASSLDRAGGNTIY
-	TRBV5-1	11	TRBJ2-7	ASSPERPYEQY
TRBD1	TRBV7-2	12	TRBJ2-1	ASKPGTEYNEQF
-	TRBV28	14	TRBJ1-5	ASSSPGHGPNQPQH
-	TRBV11-3	12	TRBJ2-7	ASSFQGSNDEQY
TRBD1	TRBV11-2	13	TRBJ2-3	ASSLGRTGRDTQY
-	TRBV7-8	13	TRBJ1-4	ASSIGRQFNEKLF
TRBD2	TRBV4-1	13	TRBJ2-3	ASSPSGRYTDTQY
-	TRBV28	12	TRBJ2-7	ASSPASVAYEQY
-	TRBV5-5	15	TRBJ1-1	ASSLSLQGRVGTEAF
-	TRBV6-5	13	TRBJ2-2	ASSYSHGGTGELF
TRBD1	TRBV15	14	TRBJ1-1	ATSRVRGQGMTEAF
TRBD1	TRBV28	13	TRBJ1-1	ASSSAGTANTEAF
TRBD2	TRBV3-1/TRBV3-2	14	TRBJ2-7	ASSQGSAGGSYEQY
TRBD1	TRBV7-9	16	TRBJ2-1	ASSPHGKGQGIYNEQF
-	TRBV19	13	TRBJ2-6	ASSTTSSGANVLT
TRBD2	TRBV30	12	TRBJ2-3	AWGLAASTDTQY
TRBD2	TRBV5-1	12	TRBJ2-5	ASSSGTSRVTQY
TRBD1	TRBV5-8	12	TRBJ1-1	ASRPGQGGTEAF
-	TRBV9	14	TRBJ2-3	ASSVGAGTSTDTQY
TRBD2	TRBV5-1	13	TRBJ2-1	ASSLTSGSSNEQF
-	TRBV19	12	TRBJ1-3	ATDTGSSGNTIY
TRBD2	TRBV9	16	TRBJ2-3	ASSVTPSRLAGSDTQY
-	TRBV7-9	13	TRBJ1-2	ASSLDERANYGYT
TRBD1	TRBV13	17	TRBJ1-1	ASSLGMRAWDRVNNEAF
-	TRBV12-3/TRBV12-4	10	TRBJ2-3	ASSPPGDTQY
TRBD2	TRBV7-2	15	TRBJ2-7	ASSLFRGLAETCEQY
-	TRBV23-1	12	TRBJ2-4	ASSQYRGGNIQY
TRBD2	TRBV7-2	12	TRBJ2-7	ASRPGLGLDEQY
-	TRBV6-5	11	TRBJ1-5	ASTLWGDQPQH
-	TRBV7-8	14	TRBJ2-1	ASSFSSGRAYNEQF